The T cell receptor (beta chain) described here comes from a study of blood T cell repertoires in COVID-19. Study at large: Samples taken during acute and convalescent COVID-19 were collected in the United States, Italy and Spain. PBMCs, B-cell-depleted T cells, or T cells were the source of the cDNA or gDNA that made up the material.

Trimming stripped 4 bases from V and 5 bases from J, with 14 bases between. Germline V gives CDR1 LNHDA, CDR2 SQIVND (reference sequence). CDR3 length equals 14 residues. In the original workflow: Counts of nucleated cells, estimated from reference gene primer amplification, were obtained. The data were produced by immunoSEQ multiplex PCR, yet TCRdb's version contains in-frame clones alone and is incomplete. V and J calls and clone size are as listed in that table; D and trimming were resolved from the DNA. The sample consists of 120,000 to 150,000 clones, around 83% of them appearing once. The rearrangement uses TRBV19 and TRBJ1-1; no clear D. The sample taken for sequencing was peripheral blood. The receptor was derived from a human donor with acute or convalescent COVID-19. The donor label of this sample is uncertain. In DNA form, the CDR3 reads TGTGCCAGTAGTAGAGGGCGGGGATGGACTGAAGCTTTCTTT. It translates to CASSRGRGWTEAFF. Together with reference TRBV19 and TRBJ1-1, the CDR3 gives the full variable domain: DGGITQSPKYLFRKEGQNVTLSCEQNLNHDAMYWYRQDPGQGLRLIYYSQIVNDFQKGDIAEGYSVSREKKESFPLTVTSAQKNPTAFYLCASSRGRGWTEAFFGQGTRLTVV.